These 6 T cell receptor beta chains were all obtained from the same sample, sequenced in a study of CD8+CD57+ T cells in acquired aplastic anemia. TCR beta VDJ and CDR3 profiles were obtained from a genomic DNA template. Each CDR3 protein gets one entry after TCRdb re-called the reads with MiXCR. The sample includes 150,000 to 200,000 distinct CDR3 sequences, 60% to 70% of them seen just once. What was sequenced was sorted CD4+, CD8+, or CD8+CD57+ T cells (not recorded which) from PBMCs. All receptors derive from a human donor in good health.

The gene calls are TRBV10-3 and TRBJ2-1; a weak D match, TRBD2 (5 bases). Germline CDR1 ENHRY, CDR2 SYGVKD. CDR3 length: 15 residues. V was clipped by 11 bases and J by 4 bases, with 21 bases between them. The CDR3 here is CASVRALDGYNEQFF. The DNA for the CDR3 is TGTGCCTCGGTGCGGGCCCTCGATGGGTACAATGAGCAGTTCTTC.

This chain uses TRBV24-1 with TRBJ1-5; 8 bases match TRBD1. The CDR3 has 15 residues. V dropped 11 bases and J dropped 2; count of bases not matched to a gene: 10. Looked up from germline, CDR1 is KGHDR and CDR2 is SFDVKD. CDR3 protein: CASSRAGGRNQPQHF. CDR3 DNA sequence: TGTGCCAGCAGCAGAGCAGGGGGCCGCAATCAGCCCCAGCATTTT.

The V and J genes are TRBV2 and TRBJ1-2; 7 bases fit TRBD1. Germline V gene lookup returns CDR1 SNHLY and CDR2 FYNNEI. The CDR3 totals 13 residues. V was pared by 7 bases and J by 3 bases, with 5 bases of the junction left unmatched. The CDR3 DNA follows: TGTGCCAGCAACCCGGGACAGCACTATGGCTACACCTTC. It encodes CASNPGQHYGYTF.

The count of this clonotype is one. The V and J genes are TRBV7-8 and TRBJ2-7; no clear D gene. The germline V gene encodes CDR1 SGHVS and CDR2 FQNEAQ. The CDR3 is 14 residues long. Between the trimmed V and J ends, which lost 5 bases and 6 bases, there was a span of 17 bases. CDR3: CASSLRSSDREQYF. CDR3 nucleotides: TGTGCCAGCAGCCTCAGAAGTTCAGACCGCGAGCAGTACTTC.

The CDR3 DNA reads as TGCAGTGCTAGGGACCCCCTGGGCGGCCCCTACGAGCAGTACTTC. Residues: CSARDPLGGPYEQYF. The chain links TRBV20-1 to TRBJ2-7; D is undetermined. V was pared by 3 bases and J by 2 bases, with 17 bases between. Germline CDR1 is DFQATT and CDR2 is SNEGSKA (reference sequence). The CDR3 sequence is 15 residues long.

The chain uses TRBV29-1 and TRBJ1-1, with a weak D call TRBD1 (6 bases). Trimming took 7 bases from V and 2 from J, leaving 14 bases between them. There are 13 residues in the CDR3. Germline V gene lookup returns CDR1 SQVTM and CDR2 ANQGSEA. The DNA for the CDR3 is TGCAGCGCCAATCCACAGGGAAACACTGAAGCTTTCTTT. Its protein product is CSANPQGNTEAFF.